This T cell receptor (beta chain) emerged from a study of early T cells in non-severe SARS-CoV-2 infection. Turning to the study itself: Sequencing was performed on bulk RNA from unsorted whole blood, leaving chains unpaired.

Individual cDNA molecules carried attached unique molecular identifiers. Each CDR3 protein gets one entry after TCRdb re-called the 5' RACE reads with MiXCR. The sample has more than 35,000 distinct CDR3 sequences, 5% to 6.5% seen once. The trim removed 1 base at V and 2 bases at J, leaving 4 bases unmatched. The CDR3 is 15 amino acids. CDR1 LGHDT and CDR2 YNNKEL come from the germline V gene (reference sequence). This clonotype was observed at least ten times. Its specificity is unknown. Study-level findings and limits: Private and CD4 specificities were missed by VDJdb matching, which favored anti-spike CD8 responses.

The rearrangement joins TRBV3-1 to TRBJ2-7, with TRBD1 matching over 8 bases. The sample taken for sequencing was whole blood. The TCR comes from an adult who was a healthcare worker with PCR-confirmed SARS-CoV-2 infection or an uninfected control (not recorded which). The CDR3 region is CASSQVGTGPYEQYF. CDR3 sequence (DNA): TGTGCCAGCAGCCAAGTGGGGACAGGTCCCTACGAGCAGTACTTC.